This TCR beta chain was retrieved from a study of CXCR3-negative and CXCR3-positive naive CD8 T cells (dated by TCRdb to between 2019 and 2020). Study-level background: In total, some 140 million TRB reads were obtained, or roughly 1.5 +/- 0.3 million reads per library. Diversity and physicochemical repertoire analyses covered some ten donors pooled from two independent experiments. The TRBV-TRBJ cluster analysis covered naive subsets from 5 donors and memory cells from 3 donors. Broader findings and caveats from the paper: Because surface CD5, which has been linked to self-reactivity in mice, was comparable between naive subsets, TCR interaction strength was also inferred from TRB CDR3 physicochemical properties. Repertoire diversity was comparably high in both naive subsets but much lower in memory CD8+ T cells. Compared with CXCR3-negative naive cells, CXCR3-positive naive cells had TRB CDR3s with higher hydrophobicity (lower Kidera factor 4), lower energy, and higher strength and volume indices. Because CXCR3 expression was partially decreased after cryopreservation, freshly isolated PBMCs were used for most assays. Similar TRBV-TRBJ usage was shown by naive CXCR3-negative and CXCR3-positive cells from the same donor, whereas distinct patterns were shown by memory cells.

A word on this clonotype: The clone's antigen remains unknown.

Each CD8+ T cell subset was flow-sorted in triplicate, and some 310,000 cells per subset were placed directly into RLT lysis buffer. Naive CD8+ T cells were defined stringently as CD45RO-CCR7+CD27+CD95- to exclude memory contaminants. Peripheral blood mononuclear cells were isolated from buffy coats using standard density gradient centrifugation. Naive CXCR3-negative and CXCR3-positive CD8+ T cells were flow-sorted using a FACSAria III. An RNeasy Mini Kit was used to extract total RNA from the sorted cells. The reads were generated on a NextSeq 550. The Human TCR Profiling Kit (MiLaboratory) was used to make UMI-labeled 5' RACE TRB cDNA libraries. The full amount of extracted RNA was used for cDNA synthesis, and the full amount of resulting cDNA was used for PCR amplification. Libraries were prepared in parallel with an identical number of PCR cycles. In the paper's pipeline: About 50,000 +/- 10,000 unique UMI-labeled TRB cDNA molecules per library were extracted with MIGEC and MiXCR, with at least two reads per UMI required. Each library averaged roughly 40,000 +/- 10,000 functional in-frame TRB CDR3 nucleotide clonotypes without stop codons. After downsampling to 5000 UMI-labeled TRB molecules per sample, diversity metrics such as normalized Shannon-Wiener and Chao1 were calculated in VDJtools. For the central five CDR3 residues, VDJtools calculated physicochemical properties weighted by clonotype size, namely interaction energy, strength, volume and Kidera factor 4. Following reprocessing of the reads by TCRdb, the data hold one row per CDR3 protein sequence and no DNA is available. The V and J calls shown here were made by TCRdb, not taken from the authors' results. This sample's table contains about 98,000 distinct CDR3 sequences. Around 1% of the sample is in the top ten clones.

Based on the germline V gene, the CDR1 and CDR2 sequences are SGHVS and FNYEAQ. Taken from cysteine to phenylalanine, the CDR3 has 15 residues. No DNA appears here. This TCR was recovered from a human donor in good health. Some clones in this sample may be carry-over from other donors' samples. Sequencing was carried out using naive CXCR3+ CD8+ T cells from blood. The cell subset or site label, read with the paper, signifies: CD45RO-CCR7+CD27+CD95- naive CD8+ T cells expressing CXCR3 (TNR3+). In this chain, TRBV7-6 is recombined with TRBJ2-7; TCRdb's D call, TRBD1, is unchecked because there is no DNA. This receptor has the CDR3 CASSQTAGQGAEQYF.